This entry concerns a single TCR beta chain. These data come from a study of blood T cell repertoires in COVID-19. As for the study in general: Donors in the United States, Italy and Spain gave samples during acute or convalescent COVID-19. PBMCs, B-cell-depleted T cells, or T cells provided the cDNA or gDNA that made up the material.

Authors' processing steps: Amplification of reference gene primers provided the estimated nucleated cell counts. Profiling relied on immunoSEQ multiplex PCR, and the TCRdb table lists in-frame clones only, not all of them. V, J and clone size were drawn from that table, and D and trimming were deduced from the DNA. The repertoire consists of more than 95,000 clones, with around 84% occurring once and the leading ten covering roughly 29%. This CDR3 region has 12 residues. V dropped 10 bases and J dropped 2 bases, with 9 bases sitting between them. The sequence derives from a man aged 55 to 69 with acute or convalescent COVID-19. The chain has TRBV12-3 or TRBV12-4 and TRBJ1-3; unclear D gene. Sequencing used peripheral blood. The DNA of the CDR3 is TGTGCCACCGGGTTCACTGGAAACACCATATATTTT. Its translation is CATGFTGNTIYF.